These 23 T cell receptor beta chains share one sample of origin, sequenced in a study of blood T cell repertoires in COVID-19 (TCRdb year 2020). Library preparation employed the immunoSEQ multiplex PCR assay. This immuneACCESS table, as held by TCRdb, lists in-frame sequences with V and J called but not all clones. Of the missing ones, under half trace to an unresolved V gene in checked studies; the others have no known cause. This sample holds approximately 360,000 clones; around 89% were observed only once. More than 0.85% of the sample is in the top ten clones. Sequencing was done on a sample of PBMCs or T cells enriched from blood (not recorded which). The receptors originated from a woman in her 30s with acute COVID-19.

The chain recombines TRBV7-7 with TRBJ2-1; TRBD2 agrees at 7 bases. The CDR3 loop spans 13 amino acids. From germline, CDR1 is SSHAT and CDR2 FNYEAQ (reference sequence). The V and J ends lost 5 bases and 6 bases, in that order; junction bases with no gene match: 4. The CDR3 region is CASSRGRVNEQFF. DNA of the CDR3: TGTGCCAGCAGCCGGGGGAGGGTCAATGAGCAGTTCTTC. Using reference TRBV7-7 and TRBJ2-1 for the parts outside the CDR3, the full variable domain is GAGVSQSPRYKVTKRGQDVTLRCDPISSHATLYWYQQALGQGPEFLTYFNYEAQPDKSGLPSDRFSAERPEGSISTLTIQRTEQRDSAMYRCASSRGRVNEQFFGPGTRLTVL.

The CDR3 nucleotides are TGTGCCAGCAGGCAAGCGGGGGGAACCTACAATGAGCAGTTCTTC. Amino acid sequence: CASRQAGGTYNEQFF. The rearrangement links TRBV2 to TRBJ2-1, with 9 nucleotides matching TRBD2. CDR1 is SNHLY, CDR2 FYNNEI, per germline. V trimming: 6 bases; J trimming: 2 bases; junction bases outside the gene matches: 5. The CDR3 is made up of 15 amino acids.

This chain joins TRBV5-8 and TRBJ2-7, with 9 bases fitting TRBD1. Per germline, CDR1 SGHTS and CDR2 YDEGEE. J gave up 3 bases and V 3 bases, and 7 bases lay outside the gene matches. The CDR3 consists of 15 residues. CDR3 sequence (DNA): TGTGCCAGCAGCTCGGTGGGGACAGGGTTCTACGAGCAGTACTTC. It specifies CASSSVGTGFYEQYF.

The CDR3 nucleotides are TGTGCCAGCAGCTCTCAGGGGGAAGCCAATCAGCCCCAGCATTTT. Amino acids: CASSSQGEANQPQHF. V and J are TRBV11-2 and TRBJ1-5; the match to TRBD1 covers 7 bases. The trim removed 4 bases at V and 3 bases at J, leaving 6 bases unmatched. In germline, CDR1 is SGHAT, CDR2 FQNNGV. This CDR3 is 15 amino acids long.

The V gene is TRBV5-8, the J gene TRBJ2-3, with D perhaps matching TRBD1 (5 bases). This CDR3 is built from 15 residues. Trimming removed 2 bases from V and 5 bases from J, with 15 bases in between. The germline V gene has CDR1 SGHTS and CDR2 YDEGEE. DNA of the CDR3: TGTGCCAGCAGCTTCCAGGGTGCCCTTGGAGATACGCAGTATTTT. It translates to CASSFQGALGDTQYF.

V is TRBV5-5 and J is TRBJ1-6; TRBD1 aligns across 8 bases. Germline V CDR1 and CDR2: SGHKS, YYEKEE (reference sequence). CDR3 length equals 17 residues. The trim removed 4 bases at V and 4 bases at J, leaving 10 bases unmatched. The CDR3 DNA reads TGTGCCAGCAGCCGTATGGGCAGGGGGCAATATAATTCACCCCTCCACTTT. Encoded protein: CASSRMGRGQYNSPLHF.

The CDR3 coding sequence is TGTGCCAGCAGCCCACCGGGACAGGGGTCCTACGAGCAGTACTTC. As protein: CASSPPGQGSYEQYF. The rearrangement links TRBV5-4 to TRBJ2-7, with 10 bases aligning to TRBD1. Germline V lookup: CDR1 SGHNT, CDR2 YYREEE (reference sequence). This CDR3 is built from 15 residues. V was pared by 4 bases and J by 1 base, with 5 bases of the junction left unmatched.

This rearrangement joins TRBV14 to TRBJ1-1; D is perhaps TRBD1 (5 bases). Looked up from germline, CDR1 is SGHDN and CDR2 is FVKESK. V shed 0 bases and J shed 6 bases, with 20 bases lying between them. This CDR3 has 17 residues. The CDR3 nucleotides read TGTGCCAGCAGCCAAGATCGAAACAGGCAAGAACCATCTGAAGCTTTCTTT. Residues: CASSQDRNRQEPSEAFF.

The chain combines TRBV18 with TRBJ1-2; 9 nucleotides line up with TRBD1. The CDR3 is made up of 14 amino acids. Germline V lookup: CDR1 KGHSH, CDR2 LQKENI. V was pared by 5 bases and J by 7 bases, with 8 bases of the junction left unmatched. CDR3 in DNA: TGTGCCAGCTCATACGGGACAGGGCCCGGTGGCTACACCTTC. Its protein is CASSYGTGPGGYTF. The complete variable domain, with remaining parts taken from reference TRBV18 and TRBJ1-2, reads NAGVMQNPRHLVRRRGQEARLRCSPMKGHSHVYWYRQLPEEGLKFMVYLQKENIIDESGMPKERFSAEFPKEGPSILRIQQVVRGDSAAYFCASSYGTGPGGYTFGSGTRLTVV.

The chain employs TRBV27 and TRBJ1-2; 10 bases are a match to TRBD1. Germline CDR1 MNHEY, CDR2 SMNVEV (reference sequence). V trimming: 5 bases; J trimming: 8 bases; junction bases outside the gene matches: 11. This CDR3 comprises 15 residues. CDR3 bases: TGTGCCAGCAGTGCATCGGGACAGGGGCTATACGGCTACACCTTC. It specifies CASSASGQGLYGYTF.

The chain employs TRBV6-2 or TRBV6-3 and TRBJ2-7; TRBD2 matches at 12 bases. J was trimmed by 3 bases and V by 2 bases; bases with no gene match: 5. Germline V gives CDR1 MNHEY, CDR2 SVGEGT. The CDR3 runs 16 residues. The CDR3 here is CASSYPTSGGIYEQYF. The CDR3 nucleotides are TGTGCCAGCAGTTACCCTACTAGCGGGGGGATCTACGAGCAGTACTTC.

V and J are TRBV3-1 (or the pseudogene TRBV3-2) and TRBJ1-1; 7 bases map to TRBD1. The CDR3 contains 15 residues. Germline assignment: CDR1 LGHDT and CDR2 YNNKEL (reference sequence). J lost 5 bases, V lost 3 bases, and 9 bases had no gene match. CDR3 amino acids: CASSHLDRGLTEAFF. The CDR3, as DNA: TGTGCCAGCAGCCACCTTGATAGGGGGCTTACTGAAGCTTTCTTT.

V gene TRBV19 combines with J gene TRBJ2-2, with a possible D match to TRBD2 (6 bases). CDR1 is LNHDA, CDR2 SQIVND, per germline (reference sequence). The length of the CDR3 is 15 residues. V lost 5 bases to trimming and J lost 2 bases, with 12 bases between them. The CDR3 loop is CASSQSGYNTGELFF. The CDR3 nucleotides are TGTGCCAGTAGTCAGAGCGGGTACAACACCGGGGAGCTGTTTTTT. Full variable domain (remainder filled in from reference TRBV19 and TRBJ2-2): DGGITQSPKYLFRKEGQNVTLSCEQNLNHDAMYWYRQDPGQGLRLIYYSQIVNDFQKGDIAEGYSVSREKKESFPLTVTSAQKNPTAFYLCASSQSGYNTGELFFGEGSRLTVL.

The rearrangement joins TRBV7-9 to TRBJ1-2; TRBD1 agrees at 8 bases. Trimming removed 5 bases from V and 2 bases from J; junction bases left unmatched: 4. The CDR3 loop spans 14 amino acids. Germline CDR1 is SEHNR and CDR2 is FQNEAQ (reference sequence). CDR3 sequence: CASSIRQGNYGYTF. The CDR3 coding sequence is TGTGCCAGCAGCATCCGACAGGGGAACTATGGCTACACCTTC.

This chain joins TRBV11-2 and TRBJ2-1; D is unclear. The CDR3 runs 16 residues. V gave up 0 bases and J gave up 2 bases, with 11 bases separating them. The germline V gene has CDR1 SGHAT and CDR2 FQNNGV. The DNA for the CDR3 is TGTGCCAGCAGCTTAGATGGAGCACCGGCCTACAATGAGCAGTTCTTC. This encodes CASSLDGAPAYNEQFF.

CDR3 loop: CASSPGRGSQPQHF. CDR3 coding DNA: TGTGCCAGCTCACCGGGCAGGGGAAGCCAGCCCCAGCATTTT. J is TRBJ1-5 and V is TRBV18; tentatively, D is TRBD1 (6 bases). The germline V gene encodes CDR1 KGHSH and CDR2 LQKENI. V was trimmed by 3 bases and J by 7 bases, leaving 13 bases between them. This CDR3 contains 14 residues.

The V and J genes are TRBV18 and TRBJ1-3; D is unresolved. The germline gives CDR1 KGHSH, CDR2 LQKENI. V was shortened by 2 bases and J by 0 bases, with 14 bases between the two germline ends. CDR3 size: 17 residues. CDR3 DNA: TGTGCCAGCTCACCAGGGCCAGCCCCCTACTCTGGAAACACCATATATTTT. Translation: CASSPGPAPYSGNTIYF.

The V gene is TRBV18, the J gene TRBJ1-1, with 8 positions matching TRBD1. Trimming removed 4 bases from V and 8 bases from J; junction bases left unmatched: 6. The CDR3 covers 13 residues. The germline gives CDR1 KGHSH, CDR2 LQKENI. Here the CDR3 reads CASSLNRQGEAFF. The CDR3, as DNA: TGTGCCAGCTCACTCAATCGACAGGGGGAAGCTTTCTTT.

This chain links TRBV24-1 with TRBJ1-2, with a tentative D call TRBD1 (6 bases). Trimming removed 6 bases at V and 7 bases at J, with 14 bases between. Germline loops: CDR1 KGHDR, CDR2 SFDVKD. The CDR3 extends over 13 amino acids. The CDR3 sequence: CATSLTGMGGYTF. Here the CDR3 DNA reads TGTGCCACCAGTCTTACAGGGATGGGTGGCTACACCTTC.

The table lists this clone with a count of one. This CDR3 is CASSGGSYNEQFF. The DNA for the CDR3 is TGTGCCAGCAGTGGCGGCAGCTACAATGAGCAGTTCTTC. J is TRBJ2-1 and V is TRBV6-4, with unresolved D. The CDR3 runs to 13 residues. The germline V gene encodes CDR1 MRHNA and CDR2 SNTAGT. The V gene lost 4 bases and the J gene lost 3 bases, with 7 bases spanning the gap.

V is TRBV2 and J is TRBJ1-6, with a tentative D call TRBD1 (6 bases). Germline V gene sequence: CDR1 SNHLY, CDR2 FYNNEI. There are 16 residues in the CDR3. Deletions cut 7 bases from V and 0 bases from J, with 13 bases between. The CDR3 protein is CASKKEQGSYNSPLHF. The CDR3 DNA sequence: TGTGCCAGCAAGAAGGAACAGGGCTCCTATAATTCACCCCTCCACTTT.

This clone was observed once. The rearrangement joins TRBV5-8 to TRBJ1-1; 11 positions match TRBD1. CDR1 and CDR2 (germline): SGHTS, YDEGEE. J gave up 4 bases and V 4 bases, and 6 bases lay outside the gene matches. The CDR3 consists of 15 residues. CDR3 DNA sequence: TGTGCCAGCAGCAACCGGGACAGGGGGGGCACTGAAGCTTTCTTT. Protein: CASSNRDRGGTEAFF. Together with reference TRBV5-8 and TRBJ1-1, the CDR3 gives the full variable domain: EAGVTQSPTHLIKTRGQQATLRCSPISGHTSVYWYQQALGLGLQFLLWYDEGEERNRGNFPPRFSGRQFPNYSSELNVNALELEDSALYLCASSNRDRGGTEAFFGQGTRLTVV.

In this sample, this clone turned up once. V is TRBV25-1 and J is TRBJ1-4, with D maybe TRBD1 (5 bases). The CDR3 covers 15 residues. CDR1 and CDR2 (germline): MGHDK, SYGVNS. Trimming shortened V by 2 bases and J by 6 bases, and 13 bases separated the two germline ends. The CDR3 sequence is CASSERTGEDEKLFF. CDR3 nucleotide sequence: TGTGCCAGCAGTGAACGGACGGGGGAAGATGAAAAACTGTTTTTT.